This TCR beta chain comes out of a study of T cell repertoires in cytomegalovirus infection. Study in general: Matching HLA type and CMV infection were both indicated by public TCR beta signatures. Overall study results and limits: CMV-specific TCR beta clonotypes restricted by HLA-C were the ones dominating the ex vivo response. The study identified carriers of CMV plus the relevant HLA from cumulative public TCR beta family frequency.

A single count supports this clonotype. The target antigen is unknown. No conserved phenylalanine or tryptophan is present at the end of the CDR3, so a read error is the likely explanation. TCRdb redid the calling of the reads with MiXCR, one entry per CDR3 protein. The profile covers 150,000 to 200,000 distinct CDR3 sequences, with roughly 28% appearing a single time and just over 30% taken by the ten largest. This CDR3 has 13 residues. CDR1 is WSHSY and CDR2 is SAAADI in the germline V gene. V was cut by 3 bases and J by 9 bases, with 12 bases left in between. The rearrangement uses TRBV10-2 and TRBJ1-5, with no clear D. The TCR comes from a human donor in good health (CMV status not recorded). Some clones in this sample may be carry-over from other donors' samples. Sequencing was performed on PBMCs. CDR3 sequence: CASSEGLPRPQHC. The CDR3 DNA reads as TGCGCCAGCAGTGAAGGCTTACCACGGCCCCAGCATTGT.